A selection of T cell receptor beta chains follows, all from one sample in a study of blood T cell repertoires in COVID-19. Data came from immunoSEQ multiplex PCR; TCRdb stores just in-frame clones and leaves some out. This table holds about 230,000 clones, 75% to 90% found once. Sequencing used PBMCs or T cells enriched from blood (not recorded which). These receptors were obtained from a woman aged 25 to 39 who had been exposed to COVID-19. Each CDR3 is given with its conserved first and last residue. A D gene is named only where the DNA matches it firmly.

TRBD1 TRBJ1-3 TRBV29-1 CSVSGQSSGNTIYF
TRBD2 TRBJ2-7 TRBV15 CATSMGWGGEAGEQYF
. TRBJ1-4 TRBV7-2 CASSFGGEFNEKLFF
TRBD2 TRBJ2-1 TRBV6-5 CASSYSGRARNEQFF
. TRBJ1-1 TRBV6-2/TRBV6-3 CASSYSMATGEAFF
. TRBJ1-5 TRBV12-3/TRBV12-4 CASNQANQPQHF
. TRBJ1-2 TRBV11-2 CASSLKRRGGKDGYTF
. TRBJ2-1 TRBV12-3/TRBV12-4 CAEQSPRNEQFF
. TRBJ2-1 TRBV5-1 CASRNPGRGNEQFF
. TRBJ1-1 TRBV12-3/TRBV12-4 CASSYRVGTEAFF
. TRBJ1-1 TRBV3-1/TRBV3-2 CASTQADLNTEAFF
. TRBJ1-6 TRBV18 CASSPRLAGQINSPLHF
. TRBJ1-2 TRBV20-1 CSASPNHYGYTF
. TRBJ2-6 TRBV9 CASSVGISGANVLTF
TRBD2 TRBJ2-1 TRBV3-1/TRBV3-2 CASSQSLAGVNEQFF
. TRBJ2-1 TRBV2 CASLAVGTRGGRWGEQFF
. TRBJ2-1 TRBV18 CASSSLPRTLSYNEQFF
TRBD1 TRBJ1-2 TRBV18 CASSTDRGLYGYTF
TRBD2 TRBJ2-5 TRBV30 CAWSVTSGRETQYF
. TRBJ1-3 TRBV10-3 CAISVRDTIYF
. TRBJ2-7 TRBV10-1 CASSDSATGLFASEQYF
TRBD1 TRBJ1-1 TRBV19 CASSIRPQGAGNTEAFF